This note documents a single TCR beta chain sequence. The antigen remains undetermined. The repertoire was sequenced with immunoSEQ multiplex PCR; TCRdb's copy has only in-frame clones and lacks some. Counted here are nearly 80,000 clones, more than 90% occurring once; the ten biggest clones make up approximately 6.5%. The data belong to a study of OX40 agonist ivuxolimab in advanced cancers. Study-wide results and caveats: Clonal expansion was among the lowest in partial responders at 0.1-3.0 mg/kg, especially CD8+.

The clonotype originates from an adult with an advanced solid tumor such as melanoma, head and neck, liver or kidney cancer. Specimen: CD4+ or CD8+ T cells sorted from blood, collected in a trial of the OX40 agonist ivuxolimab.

In DNA form, the CDR3 reads TGTGCCAGCAGGCCGACTAGCGGGAATCCCTACAATGAGCAGTTCTTC. It codes for CASRPTSGNPYNEQFF. V and J are TRBV14 and TRBJ2-1, with TRBD2 matching over 11 bases. The CDR3 spans 16 residues. Germline CDR1 SGHDN, CDR2 FVKESK. With 6 bases clipped from V and 2 bases from J, the junction kept 6 bases outside the gene matches.